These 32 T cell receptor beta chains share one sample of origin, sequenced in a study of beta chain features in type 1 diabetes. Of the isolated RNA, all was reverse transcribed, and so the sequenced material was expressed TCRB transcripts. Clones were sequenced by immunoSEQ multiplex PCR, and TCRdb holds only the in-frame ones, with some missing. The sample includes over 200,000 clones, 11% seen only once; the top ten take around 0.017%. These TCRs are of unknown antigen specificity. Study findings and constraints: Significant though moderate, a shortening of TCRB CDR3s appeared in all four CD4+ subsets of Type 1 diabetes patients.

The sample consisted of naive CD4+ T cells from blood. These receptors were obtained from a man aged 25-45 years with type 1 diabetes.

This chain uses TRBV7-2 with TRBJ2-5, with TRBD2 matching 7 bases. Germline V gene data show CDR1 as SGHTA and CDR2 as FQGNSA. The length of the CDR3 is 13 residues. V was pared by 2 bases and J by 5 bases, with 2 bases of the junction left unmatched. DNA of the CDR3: TGTGCCAGCAGCTTACAAGCGGGGGAGACCCAGTACTTC. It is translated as CASSLQAGETQYF.

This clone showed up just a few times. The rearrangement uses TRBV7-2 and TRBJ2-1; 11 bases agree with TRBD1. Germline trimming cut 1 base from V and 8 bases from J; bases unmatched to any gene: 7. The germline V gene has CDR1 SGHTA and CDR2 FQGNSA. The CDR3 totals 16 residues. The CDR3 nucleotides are TGTGCCAGCAGCTTAGGGGGACAGGGGGTTTTGGATGAGCAGTTCTTC. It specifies CASSLGGQGVLDEQFF.

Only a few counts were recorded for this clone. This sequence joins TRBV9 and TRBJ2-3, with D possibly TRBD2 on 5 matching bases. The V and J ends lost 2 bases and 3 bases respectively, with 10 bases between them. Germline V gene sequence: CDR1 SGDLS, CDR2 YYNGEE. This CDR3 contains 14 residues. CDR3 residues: CASSVGLRTDTQYF. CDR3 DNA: TGTGCCAGCAGCGTCGGACTCCGGACAGATACGCAGTATTTT.

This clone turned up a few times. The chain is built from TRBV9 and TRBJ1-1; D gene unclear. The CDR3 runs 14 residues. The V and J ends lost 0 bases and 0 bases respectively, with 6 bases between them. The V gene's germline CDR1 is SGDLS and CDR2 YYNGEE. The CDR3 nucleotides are TGTGCCAGCAGCGTAGATCCTATGAACACTGAAGCTTTCTTT. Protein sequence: CASSVDPMNTEAFF. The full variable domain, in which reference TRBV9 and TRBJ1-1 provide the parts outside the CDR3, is DSGVTQTPKHLITATGQRVTLRCSPRSGDLSVYWYQQSLDQGLQFLIQYYNGEERAKGNILERFSAQQFPDLHSELNLSSLELGDSALYFCASSVDPMNTEAFFGQGTRLTVV.

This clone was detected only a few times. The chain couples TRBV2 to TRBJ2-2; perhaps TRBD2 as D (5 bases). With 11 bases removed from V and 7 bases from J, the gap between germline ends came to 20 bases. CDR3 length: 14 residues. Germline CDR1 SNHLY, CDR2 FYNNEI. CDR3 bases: TGTGCCTCCCTGAGGACTGGAGAAATCGGGGAGCTGTTTTTT. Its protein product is CASLRTGEIGELFF.

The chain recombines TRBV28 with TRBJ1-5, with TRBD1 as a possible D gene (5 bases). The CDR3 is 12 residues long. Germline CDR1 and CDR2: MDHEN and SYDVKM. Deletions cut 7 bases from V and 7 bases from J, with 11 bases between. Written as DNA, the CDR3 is TGTGCCAGCAACACAGGACAACAGCCCCAGCATTTT. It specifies CASNTGQQPQHF.

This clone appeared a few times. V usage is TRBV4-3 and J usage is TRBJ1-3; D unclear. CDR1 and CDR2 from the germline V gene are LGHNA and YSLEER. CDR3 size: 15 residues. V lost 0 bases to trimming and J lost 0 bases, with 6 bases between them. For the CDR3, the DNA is TGCGCCAGCAGCCAAGATCTAAGCTCTGGAAACACCATATATTTT. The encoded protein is CASSQDLSSGNTIYF.

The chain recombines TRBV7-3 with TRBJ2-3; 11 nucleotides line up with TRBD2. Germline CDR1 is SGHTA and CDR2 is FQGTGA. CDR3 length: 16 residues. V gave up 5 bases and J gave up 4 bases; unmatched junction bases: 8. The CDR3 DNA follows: TGTGCCAGCAGCCTGGACACTAGCGGGGGTTCAGATACGCAGTATTTT. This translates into CASSLDTSGGSDTQYF.

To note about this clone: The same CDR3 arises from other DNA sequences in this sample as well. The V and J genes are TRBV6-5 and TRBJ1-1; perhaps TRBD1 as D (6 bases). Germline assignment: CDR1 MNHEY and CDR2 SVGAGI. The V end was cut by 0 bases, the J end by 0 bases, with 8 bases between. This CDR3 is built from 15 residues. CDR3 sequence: CASSYSNRVNTEAFF. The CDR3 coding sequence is TGTGCCAGCAGTTACTCGAACAGGGTGAACACTGAAGCTTTCTTT.

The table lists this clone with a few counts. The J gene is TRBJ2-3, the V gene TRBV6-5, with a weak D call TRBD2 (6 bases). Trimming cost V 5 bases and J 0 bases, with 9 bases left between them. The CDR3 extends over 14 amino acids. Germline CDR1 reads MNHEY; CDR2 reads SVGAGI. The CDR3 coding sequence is TGTGCCAGCAGTATAGCGGTGAGCACAGATACGCAGTATTTT. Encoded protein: CASSIAVSTDTQYF.

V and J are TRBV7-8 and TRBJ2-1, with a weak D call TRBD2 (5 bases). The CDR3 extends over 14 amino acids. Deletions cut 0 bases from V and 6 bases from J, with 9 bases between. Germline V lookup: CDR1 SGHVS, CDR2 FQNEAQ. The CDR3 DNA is TGTGCCAGCAGCTTAGCGGTCGGAGGCAATGAGCAGTTCTTC. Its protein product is CASSLAVGGNEQFF.

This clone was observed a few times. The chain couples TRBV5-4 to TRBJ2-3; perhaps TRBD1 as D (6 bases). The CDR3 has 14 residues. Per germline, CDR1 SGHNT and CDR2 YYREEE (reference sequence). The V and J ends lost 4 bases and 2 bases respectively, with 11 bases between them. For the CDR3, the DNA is TGTGCCAGCAGCATCCACAGGGCCACAGATACGCAGTATTTT. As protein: CASSIHRATDTQYF.

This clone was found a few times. CDR3 loop: CASSVDNDLGQYF. The CDR3 bases are TGCGCCAGCAGCGTAGACAACGACCTCGGGCAGTACTTC. The chain employs TRBV5-1 and TRBJ2-7; D gene uncertain. The CDR3 has 13 residues. Trimming pared 4 bases from V and 9 bases from J, leaving 17 bases between. Germline lookup yields CDR1 SGHRS and CDR2 YFSETQ.

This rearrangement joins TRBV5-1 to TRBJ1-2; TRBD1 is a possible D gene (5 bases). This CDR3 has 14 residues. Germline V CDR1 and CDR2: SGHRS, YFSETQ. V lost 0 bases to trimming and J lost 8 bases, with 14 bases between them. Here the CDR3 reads CASSLVGQGLGYTF. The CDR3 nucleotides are TGCGCCAGCAGCTTGGTTGGGCAGGGATTAGGCTACACCTTC. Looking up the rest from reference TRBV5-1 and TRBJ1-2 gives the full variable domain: KAGVTQTPRYLIKTRGQQVTLSCSPISGHRSVSWYQQTPGQGLQFLFEYFSETQRNKGNFPGRFSGRQFSNSRSEMNVSTLELGDSALYLCASSLVGQGLGYTFGSGTRLTVV.

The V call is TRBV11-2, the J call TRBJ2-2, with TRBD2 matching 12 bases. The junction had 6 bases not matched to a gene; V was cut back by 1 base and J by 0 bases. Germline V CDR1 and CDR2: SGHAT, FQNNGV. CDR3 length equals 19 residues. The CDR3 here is CASSLVSSGGATNTGELFF. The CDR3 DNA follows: TGTGCCAGCAGCTTAGTGTCTAGCGGGGGGGCCACGAACACCGGGGAGCTGTTTTTT.

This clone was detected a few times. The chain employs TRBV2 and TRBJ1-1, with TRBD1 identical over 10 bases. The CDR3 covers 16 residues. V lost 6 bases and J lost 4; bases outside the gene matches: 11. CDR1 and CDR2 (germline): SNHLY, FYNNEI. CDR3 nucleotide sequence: TGTGCCAGCAGATACGGGACAGGGGTCGGAAGCACTGAAGCTTTCTTT. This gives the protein CASRYGTGVGSTEAFF.

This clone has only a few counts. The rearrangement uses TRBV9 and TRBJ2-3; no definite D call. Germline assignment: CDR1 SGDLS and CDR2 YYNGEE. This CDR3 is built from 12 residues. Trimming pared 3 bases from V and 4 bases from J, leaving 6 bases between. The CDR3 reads CASSAVSDTQYF. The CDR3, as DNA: TGTGCCAGCAGCGCGGTTTCAGATACGCAGTATTTT.

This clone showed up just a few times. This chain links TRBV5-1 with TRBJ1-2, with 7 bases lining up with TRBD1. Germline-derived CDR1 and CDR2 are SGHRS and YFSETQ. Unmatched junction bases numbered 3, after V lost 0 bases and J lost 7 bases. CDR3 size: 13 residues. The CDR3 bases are TGCGCCAGCAGCTTGGAAGGGGACAGTGGCTACACCTTC. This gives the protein CASSLEGDSGYTF. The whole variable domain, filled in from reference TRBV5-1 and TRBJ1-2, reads KAGVTQTPRYLIKTRGQQVTLSCSPISGHRSVSWYQQTPGQGLQFLFEYFSETQRNKGNFPGRFSGRQFSNSRSEMNVSTLELGDSALYLCASSLEGDSGYTFGSGTRLTVV.

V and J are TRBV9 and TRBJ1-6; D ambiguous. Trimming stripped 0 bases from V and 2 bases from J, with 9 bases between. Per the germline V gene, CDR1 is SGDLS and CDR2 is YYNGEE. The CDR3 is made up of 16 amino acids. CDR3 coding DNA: TGTGCCAGCAGCGTAGAGGCGGAGACCTATAATTCACCCCTCCACTTT. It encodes CASSVEAETYNSPLHF.

The CDR3 nucleotides read TGTGCCACCAGCAGGGACGTAGGCGGGTACGAGCAGTACTTC. This translates into CATSRDVGGYEQYF. This chain links TRBV15 with TRBJ2-7; D is possibly TRBD2 (5 bases). There are 14 residues in the CDR3. Per the germline V gene, CDR1 is LNHNV and CDR2 is YYDKDF (reference sequence). V was pared by 3 bases and J by 4 bases, with 13 bases between.

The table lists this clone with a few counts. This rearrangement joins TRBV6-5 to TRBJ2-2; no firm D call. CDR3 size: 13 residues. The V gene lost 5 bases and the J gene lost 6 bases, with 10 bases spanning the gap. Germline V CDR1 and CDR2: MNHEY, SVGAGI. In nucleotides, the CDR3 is TGTGCCAGCAGTAGAATAGAAGCCGGGGAGCTGTTTTTT. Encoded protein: CASSRIEAGELFF.

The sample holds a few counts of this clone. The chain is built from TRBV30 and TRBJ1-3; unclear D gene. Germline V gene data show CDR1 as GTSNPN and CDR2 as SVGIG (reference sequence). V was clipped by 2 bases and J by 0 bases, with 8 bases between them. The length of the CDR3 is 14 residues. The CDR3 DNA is TGTGCCTGGAGTCTACGCGTCTCTGGAAACACCATATATTTT. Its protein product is CAWSLRVSGNTIYF.

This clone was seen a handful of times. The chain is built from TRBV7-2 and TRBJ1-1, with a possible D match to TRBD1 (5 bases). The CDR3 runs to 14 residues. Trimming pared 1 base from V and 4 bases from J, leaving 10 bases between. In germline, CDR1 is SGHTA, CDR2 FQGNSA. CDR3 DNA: TGTGCCAGCAGCTTAGAGGGGTTCAGCACTGAAGCTTTCTTT. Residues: CASSLEGFSTEAFF.

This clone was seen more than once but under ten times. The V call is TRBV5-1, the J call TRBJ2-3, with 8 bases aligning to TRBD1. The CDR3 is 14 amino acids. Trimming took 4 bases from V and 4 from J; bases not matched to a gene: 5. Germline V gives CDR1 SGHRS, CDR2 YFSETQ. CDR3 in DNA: TGCGCCAGCAGCCAAGGACAGGGATCAGATACGCAGTATTTT. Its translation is CASSQGQGSDTQYF.

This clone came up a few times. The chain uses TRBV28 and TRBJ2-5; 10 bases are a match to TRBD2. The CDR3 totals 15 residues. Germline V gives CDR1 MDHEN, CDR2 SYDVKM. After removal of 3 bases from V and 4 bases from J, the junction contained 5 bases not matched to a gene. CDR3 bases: TGTGCCAGCAGTTTTATTAGCGGGGGGTTAGAGACCCAGTACTTC. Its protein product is CASSFISGGLETQYF.

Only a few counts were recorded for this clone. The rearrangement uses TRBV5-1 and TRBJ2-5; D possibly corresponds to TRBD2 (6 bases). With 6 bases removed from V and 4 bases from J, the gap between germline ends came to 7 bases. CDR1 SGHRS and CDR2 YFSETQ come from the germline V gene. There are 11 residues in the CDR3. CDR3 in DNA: TGCGCCAGCAAGGAGGGAGAGACCCAGTACTTC. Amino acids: CASKEGETQYF.

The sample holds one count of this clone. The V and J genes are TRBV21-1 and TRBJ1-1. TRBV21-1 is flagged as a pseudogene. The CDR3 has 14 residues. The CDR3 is CASSTIGGDTEAFF. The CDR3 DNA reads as TGTGCCAGCAGCACGATCGGGGGGGACACTGAAGCTTTCTTT.

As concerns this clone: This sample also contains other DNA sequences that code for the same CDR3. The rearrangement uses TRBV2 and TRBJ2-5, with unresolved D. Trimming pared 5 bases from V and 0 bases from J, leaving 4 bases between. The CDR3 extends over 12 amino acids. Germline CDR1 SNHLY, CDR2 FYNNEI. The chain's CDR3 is CASSLDQETQYF. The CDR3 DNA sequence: TGTGCCAGCAGTTTAGACCAAGAGACCCAGTACTTC.

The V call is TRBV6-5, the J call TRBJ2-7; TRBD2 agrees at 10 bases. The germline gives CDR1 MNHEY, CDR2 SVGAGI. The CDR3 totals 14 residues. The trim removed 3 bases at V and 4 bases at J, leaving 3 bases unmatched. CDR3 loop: CASSYSGGTYEQYF. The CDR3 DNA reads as TGTGCCAGCAGTTATAGCGGGGGGACGTACGAGCAGTACTTC.

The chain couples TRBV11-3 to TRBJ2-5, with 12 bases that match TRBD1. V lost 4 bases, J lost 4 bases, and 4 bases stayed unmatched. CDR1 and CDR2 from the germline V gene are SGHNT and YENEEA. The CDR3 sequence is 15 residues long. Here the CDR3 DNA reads TGTGCCAGCAGCTCCCGGGACAGGGGGCGAGAGACCCAGTACTTC. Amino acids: CASSSRDRGRETQYF. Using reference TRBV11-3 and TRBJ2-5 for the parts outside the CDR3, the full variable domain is EAGVVQSPRYKIIEKKQPVAFWCNPISGHNTLYWYLQNLGQGPELLIRYENEEAVDDSQLPKDRFSAERLKGVDSTLKIQPAELGDSAVYLCASSSRDRGRETQYFGPGTRLLVL.

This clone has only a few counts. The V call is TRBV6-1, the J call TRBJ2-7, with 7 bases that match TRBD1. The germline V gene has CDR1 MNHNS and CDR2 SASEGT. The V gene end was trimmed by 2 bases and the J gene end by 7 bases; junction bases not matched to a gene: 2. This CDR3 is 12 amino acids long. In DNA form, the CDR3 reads TGTGCCAGCAGTGAACGGGACAGTGAGCAGTACTTC. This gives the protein CASSERDSEQYF.

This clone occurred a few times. CDR3 sequence: CATRNRNSGANVLTF. The CDR3 region has the DNA TGTGCGACCCGGAACAGAAACTCTGGGGCCAACGTCCTGACTTTC. The chain recombines TRBV27 with TRBJ2-6; no firm D call. Germline loops: CDR1 MNHEY, CDR2 SMNVEV (reference sequence). CDR3 length: 15 residues.